The rows below give T cell receptor beta chains drawn from one sample of a study of T cell changes during pregnancy in multiple sclerosis. This table comes from immunoSEQ multiplex PCR, and its TCRdb copy is limited to in-frame clones, with some not included. Counted here are tens of thousands of clones, around 93% occurring once; the ten biggest clones make up under 3%. The sample was peripheral blood, taken in the second trimester of pregnancy. The receptors derive from a female donor with multiple sclerosis, enrolled in a pregnancy study. CDR3s include the opening cysteine and the closing phenylalanine or tryptophan.

v_gene,j_gene,CDR3aa
TRBV13,TRBJ1-1,CASSLGPNWGMNTEAFF
TRBV27,TRBJ2-7,CASSLPRGEQYF
TRBV11-1,TRBJ2-7,CASSLRDIYEQYF
TRBV6-5,TRBJ1-1,CASSWEAMNTEAFF
TRBV5-1,TRBJ2-3,CASSFGTSGEDTQYF
TRBV19,TRBJ2-5,CASSIERGGSETQYF
TRBV6-1,TRBJ2-3,CASSETREDTQYF
TRBV11-2,TRBJ1-5,CASSFNGREANQPQHF
TRBV19,TRBJ2-3,CASGQSTDTQYF
TRBV9,TRBJ1-2,CASSVGKGPGNGYTF
TRBV6-5,TRBJ1-1,CASSLDGQGWPEAFF
TRBV14,TRBJ2-7,CASSQERTGGLAAREQYF
TRBV4-1,TRBJ1-1,CASSQEAGGNTEAFF
TRBV29-1,TRBJ2-2,CSVPGNTGELFF
TRBV2,TRBJ2-7,CASSFIYRSPGTVSSYEQYF
TRBV19,TRBJ2-1,CASSILKGSYNEQFF
TRBV5-1,TRBJ1-2,CASSLTGELNYGYTF
TRBV9,TRBJ2-5,CASSVVGLAQETQYF
TRBV15,TRBJ2-3,CATSRELAGASDTQYF
TRBV10-3,TRBJ2-2,CAISGPVNTGELFF
TRBV20-1,TRBJ1-2,CSAARDGGYTF
TRBV5-4,TRBJ1-3,CASSSRVGGGIYF
TRBV6-1,TRBJ2-5,CASSEDGSGTQYF
TRBV5-1,TRBJ2-7,CASSSLTGSPYEQYF
TRBV2,TRBJ2-3,CASSEWLAGTDTQYF
TRBV6-5,TRBJ1-5,CASRLTLRGNQPQHF
TRBV7-2,TRBJ2-7,CASSSQGLGEQYF
TRBV7-3,TRBJ2-3,CASSPWGGDTQYF
TRBV6-6,TRBJ1-5,CASRAPTGGNQPQHF
TRBV27,TRBJ1-4,CASRGVEKLFF
TRBV27,TRBJ1-1,CASSLSWGQGTEAFF
TRBV6-5,TRBJ1-1,CASSYSTDTEAFF
TRBV6-1,TRBJ1-3,CASSEAQGTGNTIYF
TRBV6-5,TRBJ2-3,CASAGVAGFTDTQYF
TRBV18,TRBJ2-7,CASSNDGDEQYF